The clone carrying this T cell receptor beta chain was seen more than once but under ten times. The target antigen is unknown. This specimen belongs to a study of identical twins' blood T cells. Whole-study context: Some 12 libraries, six alpha and six beta, gave around 48 million reads. General study findings and limits: Abundant TCRbeta CDR3s overlapped more between twins than with unrelated donors. Twins shared about as many clonotypes as their cloneset sizes predicted.

Six healthy women, forming three identical twin pairs, donated samples. Trimming at V came to 0 bases and at J to 5 bases, leaving 1 base not matched to a gene. There are 15 residues in the CDR3. The germline V gene encodes CDR1 MNHEY and CDR2 SVGAGI. TCRdb itself ran the 5' RACE reads through MiXCR, one entry per CDR3 protein. The sample lists a few hundred thousand distinct CDR3 sequences; over 25% were seen once. The rearrangement uses TRBV6-5 and TRBJ1-5; 10 bases fit TRBD1. The receptor was derived from a woman aged 18 to 55 in good health. Sequencing was done on a sample of PBMCs. This chain's CDR3 is CASSYSGQGDQPQHF. The CDR3 nucleotides are TGTGCCAGCAGTTACTCAGGACAGGGGGATCAGCCCCAGCATTTT.